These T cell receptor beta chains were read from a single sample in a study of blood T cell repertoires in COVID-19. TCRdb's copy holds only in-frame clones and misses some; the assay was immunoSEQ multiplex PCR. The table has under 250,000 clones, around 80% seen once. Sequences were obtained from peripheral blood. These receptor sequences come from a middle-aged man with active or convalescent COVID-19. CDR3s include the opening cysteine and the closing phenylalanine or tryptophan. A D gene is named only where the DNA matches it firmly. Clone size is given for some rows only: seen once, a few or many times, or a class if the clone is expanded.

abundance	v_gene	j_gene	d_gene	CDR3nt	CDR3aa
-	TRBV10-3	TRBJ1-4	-	TGTGCCATCAGGGGGCGGACTAATGAAAAACTGTTTTTT	CAIRGRTNEKLFF
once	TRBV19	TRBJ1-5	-	TGTGCCAGTAGTATAGATATGCAGGGTAGTCAGCCCCAGCATTTT	CASSIDMQGSQPQHF
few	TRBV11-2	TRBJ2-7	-	TGTGCCAGCAGCTCCACCACATCCTCAGGGGAGCAGTACTTC	CASSSTTSSGEQYF
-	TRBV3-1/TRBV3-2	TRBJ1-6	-	TGTGCCAGCAGCCGACGGGGTGGTGGTTCACCCCTCCACTTT	CASSRRGGGSPLHF
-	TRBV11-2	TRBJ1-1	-	TGTGCCAGCAGCTTTCAACAGGGGAACACTGAAGCTTTCTTT	CASSFQQGNTEAFF
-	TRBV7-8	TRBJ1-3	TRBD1	TGTGCCAGCAGCCGGGACAGGCCCTCTGGAAACACCATATATTTT	CASSRDRPSGNTIYF
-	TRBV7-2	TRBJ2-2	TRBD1	TGTGCCAGCAGCTTATTTGGACAGGGACTGGGCGGGGAGCTGTTTTTT	CASSLFGQGLGGELFF
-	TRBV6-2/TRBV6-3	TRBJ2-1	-	TGTGCCAGCACCCCCGGCGGGGCAGGGAATAATGAGCAGTTCTTC	CASTPGGAGNNEQFF
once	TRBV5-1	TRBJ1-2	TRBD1	TGCGCCAGCAGCTTATCTGAGGGGGCGCGATATGGCTACACCTTC	CASSLSEGARYGYTF
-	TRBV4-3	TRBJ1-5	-	TGCGCCAGCAGCCAAGACGGGACTCCGAATCAGCCCCAGCATTTT	CASSQDGTPNQPQHF
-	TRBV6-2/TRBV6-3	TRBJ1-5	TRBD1	TGTGCCAGCAGTCGAAGGGGACAGGGCGACCAGCCCCAGCATTTT	CASSRRGQGDQPQHF
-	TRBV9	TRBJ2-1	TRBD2	TGTGCCAGCAGCGTAAACCCTAAGCTAGCGGGAGGAAGGAATGAGCAGTTCTTC	CASSVNPKLAGGRNEQFF
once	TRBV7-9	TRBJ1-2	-	TGTGCCAGCAGCTTAGTGGCAGACGCTAGCTATGGCTACACCTTC	CASSLVADASYGYTF
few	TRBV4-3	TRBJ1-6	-	TGCGCCAGCAGCCAAGAATTACAGGGTCCGAGCAATAATTCACCCCTCCACTTT	CASSQELQGPSNNSPLHF
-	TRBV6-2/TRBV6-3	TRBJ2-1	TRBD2	TGTGCCAGCAGTTCTAGCGGGAGATATAACAATGAGCAGTTCTTC	CASSSSGRYNNEQFF
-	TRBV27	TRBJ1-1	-	TGTGCCAGCAGTTCTCAGGGGAACACTGAAGCTTTCTTT	CASSSQGNTEAFF
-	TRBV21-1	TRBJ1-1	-	TGTGCCAGCAGCAAAACAGGGCCCACTGAAGCTTTCTTT	CASSKTGPTEAFF
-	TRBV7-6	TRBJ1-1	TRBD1	TGTGCCAGCAGCTTAATCCGGGACAGGGGCCGACTCGGGGACACTGAAGCTTTCTTT	CASSLIRDRGRLGDTEAFF
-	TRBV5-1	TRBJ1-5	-	TGCGCCAGCAGCTTGGGTAGCGTAGGACAGCCCCAGCATTTT	CASSLGSVGQPQHF
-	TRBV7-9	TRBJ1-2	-	TGTGCCAGCAGCTTAGAAGTATCCGGTTACTATGGCTACACCTTC	CASSLEVSGYYGYTF
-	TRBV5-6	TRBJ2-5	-	TGTGCCAGCAGCTTGTATCGGGGATCGGGAGAGACCCAGTACTTC	CASSLYRGSGETQYF
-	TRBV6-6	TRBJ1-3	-	TGTGCCAGCCAGGGTTCCAACACCATATATTTT	CASQGSNTIYF
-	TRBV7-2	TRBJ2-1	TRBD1	TGTGCCAGCAGCTCCAACAGGGGGCCTTACAATGAGCAGTTCTTC	CASSSNRGPYNEQFF
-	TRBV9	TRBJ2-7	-	TGTGCCAGCAGTTTTAAAACAGGGTTAACCTACGAGCAGTACTTC	CASSFKTGLTYEQYF
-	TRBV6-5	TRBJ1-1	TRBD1	TGTGCCAGCAGTTACTCGGGACAGACTATGAACACTGAAGCTTTCTTT	CASSYSGQTMNTEAFF
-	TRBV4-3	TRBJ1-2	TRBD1	TGCGCCAGCAGCCCCACTTACGACAGGGGACGCTATGGCTACACCTTC	CASSPTYDRGRYGYTF
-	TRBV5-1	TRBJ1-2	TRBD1	TGCGCCAGCAGCTTGCCAGGGGGCGGCTACACCTTC	CASSLPGGGYTF
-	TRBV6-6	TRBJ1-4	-	TGTGCCAGCAGTTACATTCAGGGTGCTAATGAAAAACTGTTTTTT	CASSYIQGANEKLFF
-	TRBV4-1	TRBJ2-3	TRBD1	TGCGCCAGCAGCCAAGAAACCGCCAGGGGGCGCACAGATACGCAGTATTTT	CASSQETARGRTDTQYF
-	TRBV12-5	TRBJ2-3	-	TGTGCTAGTGGTTTGGTACCAAGACAGGTAAAGGATACGCAGTATTTT	CASGLVPRQVKDTQYF
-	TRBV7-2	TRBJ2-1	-	TGTGCCAGCAGCTTAGAGTTACACAGGGCCCTTTCCTACAATGAGCAGTTCTTC	CASSLELHRALSYNEQFF
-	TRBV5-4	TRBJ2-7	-	TGTGCCAGCAGCTGGGGGGACAGCTCCGAGCAGTACTTC	CASSWGDSSEQYF
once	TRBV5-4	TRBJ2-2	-	TGTGCCAGCACCCTCACAAACACCGGGGAGCTGTTTTTT	CASTLTNTGELFF
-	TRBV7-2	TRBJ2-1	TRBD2	TGTGCCAGCAGCTTCGGACTAGCGGGAGGCCAGACCTACAATGAGCAGTTCTTC	CASSFGLAGGQTYNEQFF
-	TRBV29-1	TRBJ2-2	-	TGCAGCGTTGAAGACGGGTACACCGGGGAGCTGTTTTTT	CSVEDGYTGELFF
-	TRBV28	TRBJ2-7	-	TGTGCCACCTCCACTGAAGGGGGAAAATACGAGCAGTACTTC	CATSTEGGKYEQYF
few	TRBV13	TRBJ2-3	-	TGTGCCAGCAGCTTAGGAGGTTACCCCGGGGATACGCAGTATTTT	CASSLGGYPGDTQYF
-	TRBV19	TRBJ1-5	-	TGTGCCAGTAGTATAGACCGAGGGGGATCCATGTCCCAGCATTTT	CASSIDRGGSMSQHF
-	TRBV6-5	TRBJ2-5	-	TGTGCCAGCAGTCGGGACACCCAACAAGAGACCCAGTACTTC	CASSRDTQQETQYF
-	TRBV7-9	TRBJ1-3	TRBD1	TGTGCCAGCAGCCGGGACAGGGTTGGAAACACCATATATTTT	CASSRDRVGNTIYF
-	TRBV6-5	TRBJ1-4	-	TGTGCCAGCAGTTACTCAACGGGGGTAGGAGATGAAAAACTGTTTTTT	CASSYSTGVGDEKLFF
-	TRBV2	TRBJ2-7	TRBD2	TGTGCCAGCAGTTTAGCGGGAGGCTCCTACGAGCAGTACTTC	CASSLAGGSYEQYF
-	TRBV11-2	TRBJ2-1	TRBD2	TGTGCCAGCAGCTACCGACTAGCGGGGACCTACAATGAGCAGTTCTTC	CASSYRLAGTYNEQFF
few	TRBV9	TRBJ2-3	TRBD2	TGTGCCAGCAGCTCGGGACTAGCGGGAGCCACAGATACGCAGTATTTT	CASSSGLAGATDTQYF
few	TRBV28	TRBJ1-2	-	TGTGCCAGCAGTTTCCAAGCGGATGGCTACACCTTC	CASSFQADGYTF
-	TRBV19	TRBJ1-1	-	TGTGCCAGTAGAAGCCCTCAGGCAGGGACTGAAGCTTTCTTT	CASRSPQAGTEAFF
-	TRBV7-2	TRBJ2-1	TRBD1	TGTGCCAGCAGCTTAAGAAGGGGGCGCTTTGATGAGCAGTTCTTC	CASSLRRGRFDEQFF
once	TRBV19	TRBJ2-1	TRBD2	TGTGCCAGTAGTGGCGCGGGGGAGGATGAGCAGTTCTTC	CASSGAGEDEQFF
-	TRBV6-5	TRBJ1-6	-	TGTGCCAGCAGTTACGGCGGCCCCAATTCACCCCTCCACTTT	CASSYGGPNSPLHF
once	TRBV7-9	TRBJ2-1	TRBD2	TGTGCCAGCAGCTTAGCAATGGGCCTAGCGGGGGGAATTGAGCAGTTCTTC	CASSLAMGLAGGIEQFF
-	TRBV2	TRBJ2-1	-	TGTGCCAGCAGTGAAGCGGTTTTTCTGACTCGGAATGAGCAGTTCTTC	CASSEAVFLTRNEQFF
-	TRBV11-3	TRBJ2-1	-	TGTGCCAGCAGCCCAGGTGGCTACAATGAGCAGTTCTTC	CASSPGGYNEQFF
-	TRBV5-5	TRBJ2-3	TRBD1	TGTGCCAGCAGCTTGGCTGGACAGGGAGCCTCAGATACGCAGTATTTT	CASSLAGQGASDTQYF
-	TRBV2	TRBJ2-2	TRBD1	TGTGCCAGCAGCCCGGGACAGGGTCCCTCCGGGGAGCTGTTTTTT	CASSPGQGPSGELFF
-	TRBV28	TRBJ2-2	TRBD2	TGTGCCAGCAGTTCCAGCGGGAGGGTCACCGGGGAGCTGTTTTTT	CASSSSGRVTGELFF